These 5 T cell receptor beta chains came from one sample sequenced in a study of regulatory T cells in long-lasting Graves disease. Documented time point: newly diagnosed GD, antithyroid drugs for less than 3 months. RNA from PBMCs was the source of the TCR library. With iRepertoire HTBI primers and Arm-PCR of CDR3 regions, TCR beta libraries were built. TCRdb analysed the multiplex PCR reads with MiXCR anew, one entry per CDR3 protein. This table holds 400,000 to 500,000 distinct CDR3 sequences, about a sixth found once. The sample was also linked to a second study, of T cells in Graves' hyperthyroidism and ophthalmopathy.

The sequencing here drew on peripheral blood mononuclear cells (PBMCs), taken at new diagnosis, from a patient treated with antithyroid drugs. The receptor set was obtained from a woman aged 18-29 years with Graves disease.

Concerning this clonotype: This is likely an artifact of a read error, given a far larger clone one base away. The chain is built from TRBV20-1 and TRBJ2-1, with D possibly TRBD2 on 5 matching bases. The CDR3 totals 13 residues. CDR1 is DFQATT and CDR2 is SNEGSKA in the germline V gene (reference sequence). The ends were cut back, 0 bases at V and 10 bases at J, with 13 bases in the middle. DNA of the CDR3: TGCAGTGCTAGAGAGGACTCCACCTACGAGCAGTTCTTC. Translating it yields CSAREDSTYEQFF.

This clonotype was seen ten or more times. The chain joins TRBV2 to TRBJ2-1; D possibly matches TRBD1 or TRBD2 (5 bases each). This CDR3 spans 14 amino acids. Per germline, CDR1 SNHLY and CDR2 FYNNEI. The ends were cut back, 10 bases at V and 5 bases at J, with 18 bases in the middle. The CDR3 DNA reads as TGTGCCACGCTCCCCGGGACGGAGAACAATGAGCAGTTCTTC. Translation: CATLPGTENNEQFF.

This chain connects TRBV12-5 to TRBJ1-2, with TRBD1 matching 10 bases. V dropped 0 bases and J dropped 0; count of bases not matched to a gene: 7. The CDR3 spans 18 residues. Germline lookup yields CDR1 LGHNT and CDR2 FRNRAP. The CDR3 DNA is TGTGCTAGTGGTTTGGTAATGGGACAGGGGTCCTCTAACTATGGCTACACCTTC. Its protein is CASGLVMGQGSSNYGYTF.

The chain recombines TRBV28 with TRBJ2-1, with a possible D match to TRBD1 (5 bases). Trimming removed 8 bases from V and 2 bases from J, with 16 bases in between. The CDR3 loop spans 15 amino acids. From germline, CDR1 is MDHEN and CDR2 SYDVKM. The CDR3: CASGRPPQAYNEQFF. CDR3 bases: TGTGCCAGCGGTCGACCCCCACAGGCCTACAATGAGCAGTTCTTC.

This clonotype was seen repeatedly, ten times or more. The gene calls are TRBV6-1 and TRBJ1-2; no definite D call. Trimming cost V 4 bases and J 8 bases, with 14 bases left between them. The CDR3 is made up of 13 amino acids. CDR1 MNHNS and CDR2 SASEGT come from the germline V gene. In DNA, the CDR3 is TGTGCCAGCAGTGCCGTTGGAGGGTTCGGCTACACCTTC. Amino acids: CASSAVGGFGYTF.